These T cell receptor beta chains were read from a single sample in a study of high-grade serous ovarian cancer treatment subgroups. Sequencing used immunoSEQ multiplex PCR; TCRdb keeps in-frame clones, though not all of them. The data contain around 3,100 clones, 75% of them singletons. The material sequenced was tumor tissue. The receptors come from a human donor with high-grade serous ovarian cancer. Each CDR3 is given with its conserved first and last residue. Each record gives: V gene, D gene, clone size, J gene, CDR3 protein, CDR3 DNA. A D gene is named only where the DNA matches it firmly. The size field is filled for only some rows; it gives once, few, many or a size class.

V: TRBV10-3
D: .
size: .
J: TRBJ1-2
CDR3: CALGTPKGYTF
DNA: TGTGCCTTGGGGACCCCAAAGGGCTACACCTTC

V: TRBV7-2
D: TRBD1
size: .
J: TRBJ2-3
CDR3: CASSLTGIGQGSDTQYF
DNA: TGTGCCAGCAGCTTAACAGGTATCGGACAGGGATCAGATACGCAGTATTTT

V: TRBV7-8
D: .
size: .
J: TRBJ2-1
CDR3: CASSLDGPLDEQFF
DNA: TGTGCCAGCAGCTTAGACGGTCCCTTAGATGAGCAGTTCTTC

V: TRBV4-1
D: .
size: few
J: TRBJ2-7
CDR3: CASSRDLLYEQYF
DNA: TGCGCCAGCAGCCGGGACTTACTCTACGAGCAGTACTTC

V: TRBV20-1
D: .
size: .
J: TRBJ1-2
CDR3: CSATGGNGYTF
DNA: TGCAGTGCTACCGGGGGCAACGGCTACACCTTC

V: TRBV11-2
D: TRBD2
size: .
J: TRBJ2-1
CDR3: CASSFDQAGVGEQFF
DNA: TGTGCCAGCAGCTTCGACCAAGCGGGAGTCGGTGAGCAGTTCTTC

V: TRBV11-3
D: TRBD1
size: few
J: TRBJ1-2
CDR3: CASSRRDRSFYGYTF
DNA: TGTGCCAGCAGTCGCCGGGACAGGAGCTTCTATGGCTACACCTTC

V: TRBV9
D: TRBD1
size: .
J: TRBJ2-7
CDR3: CASSGQGAYEQYF
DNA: TGTGCCAGCAGTGGACAGGGAGCCTACGAGCAGTACTTC

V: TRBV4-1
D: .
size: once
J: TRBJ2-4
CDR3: CASSRTENIQYF
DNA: TGCGCCAGCAGCCGCACAGAAAACATTCAGTACTTC

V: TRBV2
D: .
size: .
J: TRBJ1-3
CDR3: CASSGLGAGNTIYF
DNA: TGTGCCAGCAGTGGGCTAGGGGCTGGAAACACCATATATTTT

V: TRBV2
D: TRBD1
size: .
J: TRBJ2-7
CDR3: CASRTGTKGEQYF
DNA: TGTGCCAGTCGGACAGGGACAAAAGGCGAGCAGTACTTC

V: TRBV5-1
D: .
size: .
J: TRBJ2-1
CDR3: CASSLLGQSQEFF
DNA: TGCGCCAGCAGCTTGCTGGGGCAGTCCCAAGAGTTCTTC

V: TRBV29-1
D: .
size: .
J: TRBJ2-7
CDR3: CSVESAGGYEQYF
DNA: TGCAGCGTTGAATCGGCAGGCGGATACGAGCAGTACTTC

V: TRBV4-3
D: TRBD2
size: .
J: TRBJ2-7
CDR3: CASSQGAGGPHEQYF
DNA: TGCGCCAGCAGCCAAGGGGCGGGAGGTCCCCACGAGCAGTACTTC

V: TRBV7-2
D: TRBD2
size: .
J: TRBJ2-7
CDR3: CASSPGLAEGYEQYF
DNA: TGTGCCAGCAGCCCGGGACTAGCGGAAGGTTACGAGCAGTACTTC

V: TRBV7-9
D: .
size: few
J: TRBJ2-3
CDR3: CASSGQPTTDTQYF
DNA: TGTGCCAGCAGTGGACAGCCGACCACAGATACGCAGTATTTT

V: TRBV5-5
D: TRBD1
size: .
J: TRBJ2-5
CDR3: CASSGTDQETQYF
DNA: TGTGCCAGCAGCGGGACAGATCAAGAGACCCAGTACTTC

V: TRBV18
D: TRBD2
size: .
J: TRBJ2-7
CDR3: CASSPAGGGRSYEQYF
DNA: TGTGCCAGCTCACCCGCGGGGGGGGGACGGTCCTACGAGCAGTACTTC

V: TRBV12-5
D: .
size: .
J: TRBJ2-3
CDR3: CASGLVPDGSFADTQYF
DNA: TGTGCTAGTGGTTTGGTCCCTGACGGGAGTTTTGCAGATACGCAGTATTTT

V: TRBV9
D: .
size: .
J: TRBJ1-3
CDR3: CASSSWKFGSSGNTIYF
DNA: TGTGCCAGCAGCTCCTGGAAATTTGGGTCCTCTGGAAACACCATATATTTT

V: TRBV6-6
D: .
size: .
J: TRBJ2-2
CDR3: CASRDTGELFF
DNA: TGTGCCAGCAGGGACACCGGGGAGCTGTTTTTT

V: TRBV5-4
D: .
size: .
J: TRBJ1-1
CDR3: CASSPQPGRTEAFF
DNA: TGTGCCAGCAGCCCACAGCCGGGGAGGACTGAAGCTTTCTTT

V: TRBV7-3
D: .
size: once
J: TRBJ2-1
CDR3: CASSLDRNNEQFF
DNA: TGTGCCAGCAGCTTGGACAGAAACAATGAGCAGTTCTTC

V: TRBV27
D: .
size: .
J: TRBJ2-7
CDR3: CVSRRDGSYEQYF
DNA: TGTGTCAGCAGGAGGGACGGCTCCTACGAGCAGTACTTC

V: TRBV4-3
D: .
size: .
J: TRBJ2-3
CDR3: CASSQASVRVAQYF
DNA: TGCGCCAGCAGCCAAGCTTCGGTCAGGGTGGCGCAGTATTTT

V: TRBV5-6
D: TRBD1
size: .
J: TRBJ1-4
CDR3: CASSLGQGPGEKLFF
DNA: TGTGCCAGCAGCTTGGGACAGGGCCCTGGGGAAAAACTGTTTTTT

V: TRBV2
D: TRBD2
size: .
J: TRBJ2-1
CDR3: CASSGLAGFNEQFF
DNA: TGTGCCAGCAGTGGTCTAGCGGGATTTAATGAGCAGTTCTTC

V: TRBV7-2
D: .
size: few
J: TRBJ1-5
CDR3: CASSGSNQPQHF
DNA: TGTGCCAGCTCAGGGAGTAATCAGCCCCAGCATTTT

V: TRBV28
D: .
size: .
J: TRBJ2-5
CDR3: CASSLGGATITQETQYF
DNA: TGTGCCAGCAGTTTAGGGGGAGCTACTATCACCCAAGAGACCCAGTACTTC

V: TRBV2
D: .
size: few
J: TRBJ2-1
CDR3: CASTALEQFF
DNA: TGTGCCAGCACAGCCCTCGAGCAGTTCTTC

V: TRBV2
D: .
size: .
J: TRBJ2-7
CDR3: CASSYGANSYEQYF
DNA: TGTGCCAGCAGTTACGGGGCAAACTCCTACGAGCAGTACTTC

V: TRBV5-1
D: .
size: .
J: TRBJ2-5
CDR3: CASSIGETQYF
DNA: TGCGCCAGCAGCATCGGAGAGACCCAGTACTTC

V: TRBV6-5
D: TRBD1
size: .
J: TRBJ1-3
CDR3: CASSYSGTGENTIYF
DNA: TGTGCCAGCAGTTACTCGGGGACAGGAGAAAACACCATATATTTT

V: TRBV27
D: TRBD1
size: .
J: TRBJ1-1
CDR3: CASSSPGQGKNEAFF
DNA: TGTGCCAGCAGTTCTCCCGGACAGGGGAAAAATGAAGCTTTCTTT

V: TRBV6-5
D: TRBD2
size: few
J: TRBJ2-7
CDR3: CASSWTSDIYEQYF
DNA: TGTGCCAGCAGTTGGACTAGCGATATATACGAGCAGTACTTC

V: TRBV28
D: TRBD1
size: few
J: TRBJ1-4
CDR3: CASSRGQGREKLFF
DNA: TGTGCCAGCAGTCGGGGACAGGGGAGAGAAAAACTGTTTTTT

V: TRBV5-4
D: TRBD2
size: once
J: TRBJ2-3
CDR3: CASSLLAGGPTDTQYF
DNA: TGTGCCAGCAGCTTATTAGCGGGAGGGCCCACAGATACGCAGTATTTT

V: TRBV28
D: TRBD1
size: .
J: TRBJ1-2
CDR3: CASSFTPISNRGKDGYTF
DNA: TGTGCCAGCAGTTTCACCCCGATCTCGAACAGGGGAAAGGACGGCTACACCTTC

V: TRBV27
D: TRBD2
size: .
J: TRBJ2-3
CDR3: CASSPRRAGGPRGTDTQYF
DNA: TGTGCCAGCAGTCCCCGGAGAGCGGGAGGGCCAAGAGGCACAGATACGCAGTATTTT

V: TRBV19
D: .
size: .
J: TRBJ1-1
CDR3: CASSIQNTEAFF
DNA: TGTGCCAGTAGTATACAGAACACTGAAGCTTTCTTT

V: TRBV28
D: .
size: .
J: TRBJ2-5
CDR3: CASRWMGGLGGETQYF
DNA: TGTGCCAGCAGGTGGATGGGCGGGCTAGGAGGAGAGACCCAGTACTTC

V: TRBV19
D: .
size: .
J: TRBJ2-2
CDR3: CASSLLTGTYTGELFF
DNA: TGTGCCAGTAGCCTCCTAACCGGGACATACACCGGGGAGCTGTTTTTT

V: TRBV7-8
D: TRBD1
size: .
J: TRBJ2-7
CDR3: CASSTHRGPSYEQYF
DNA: TGTGCCAGCAGCACCCACAGGGGACCCTCCTACGAGCAGTACTTC

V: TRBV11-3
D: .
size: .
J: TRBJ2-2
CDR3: CASRKGGDTGELFF
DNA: TGTGCCAGCAGAAAGGGGGGGGACACCGGGGAGCTGTTTTTT

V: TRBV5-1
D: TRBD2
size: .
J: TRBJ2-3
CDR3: CASSLGGRSDTQYF
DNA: TGCGCCAGCAGCTTAGGCGGGAGATCGGATACGCAGTATTTT

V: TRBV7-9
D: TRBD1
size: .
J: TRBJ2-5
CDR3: CASSSNDRGERETQYF
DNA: TGTGCCAGCAGCTCCAATGACAGGGGCGAACGTGAGACCCAGTACTTC

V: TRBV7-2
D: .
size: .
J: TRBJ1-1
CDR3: CASSPRWVAGAFF
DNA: TGTGCCAGCAGCCCCCGTTGGGTTGCGGGAGCTTTCTTT

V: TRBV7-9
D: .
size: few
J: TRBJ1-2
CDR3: CASSLVQAHGYTF
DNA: TGTGCCAGCAGCTTAGTACAGGCCCATGGCTACACCTTC

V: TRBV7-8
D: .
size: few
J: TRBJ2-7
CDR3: CASSFSHEQYF
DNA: TGTGCCAGCAGCTTTTCCCACGAGCAGTACTTC

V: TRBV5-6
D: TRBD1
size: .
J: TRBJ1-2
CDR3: CASSFGAGGDYGYTF
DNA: TGTGCCAGCAGCTTCGGGGCAGGGGGTGACTATGGCTACACCTTC

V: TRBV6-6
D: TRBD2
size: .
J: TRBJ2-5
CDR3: CASSSPPSGAGTQYF
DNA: TGTGCCAGCAGTTCTCCGCCTAGCGGTGCGGGGACCCAGTACTTC

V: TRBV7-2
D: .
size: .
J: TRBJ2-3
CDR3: CASSHIEGVADTQYF
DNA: TGTGCCAGCAGCCATATCGAGGGAGTTGCAGATACGCAGTATTTT

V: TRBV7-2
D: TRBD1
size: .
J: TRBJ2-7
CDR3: CASRPGQGSYEQYF
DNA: TGTGCCAGCAGACCGGGACAGGGCTCCTACGAGCAGTACTTC

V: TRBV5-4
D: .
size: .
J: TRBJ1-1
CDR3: CASSLRGEDTEAFF
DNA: TGTGCCAGCAGCTTGCGGGGGGAGGATACTGAAGCTTTCTTT

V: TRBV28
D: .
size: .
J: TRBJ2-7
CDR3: CASSFTSLYEQYF
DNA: TGTGCCAGCAGTTTCACCTCACTCTACGAGCAGTACTTC